The T cell receptor beta chain described here comes from a study of shared T cell receptors in the human thymus. The CDR3 is made up of 15 amino acids. Germline-derived CDR1 and CDR2 are SGHDT and YYEEEE. V gave up 3 bases and J gave up 0 bases; unmatched junction bases: 3. TCRdb's copy holds only in-frame clones and misses some; the assay was immunoSEQ multiplex PCR. Among over 450,000 clones listed, around 78% were seen once. In addition, the sample was reused for a study of human thymus T cells. Turning to that study: During corrective heart surgery, resections were taken, and the thymus tissue came from them. Repertoires from thymus and blood appeared to show biased V and J gene usage.

The sequence came from a boy under three years old with a congenital heart defect. Specimen: thymocytes. V usage is TRBV5-6 and J usage is TRBJ2-3, with 8 bases aligning to TRBD1. The CDR3 DNA follows: TGTGCCAGCAGCTACCGGACAGGGAGCACAGATACGCAGTATTTT. Translated: CASSYRTGSTDTQYF.